This T cell receptor beta chain came from a study of identical twins. Study-wide points: Out-of-frame sharing of TCR alpha in monozygotic twins was underestimated by models. Fewer insertions were carried by abundant cord blood beta clonotypes, but none was seen in memory repertoires. Out-of-frame alpha sequences shared between twins exhibited an excess of low generation probability.

This clonotype has just a few counts. Its cognate antigen is unknown. V gave up 2 bases and J gave up 5 bases; unmatched junction bases: 4. The V gene's germline CDR1 is ENHRY and CDR2 SYGVKD. This CDR3 is built from 16 residues. It was template switching that added a universal primer site, and there were unique molecular identifiers on the cDNA. MiXCR was run by TCRdb on the 5' RACE reads, yielding one entry per CDR3 protein. The sample carries around 230,000 distinct CDR3 sequences, about a tenth recorded once. This sequence was found in a woman younger than 35 in good health. This chain links TRBV10-3 with TRBJ2-3; 13 nucleotides line up with TRBD2. Specimen: memory (CD45RO+) T cells sorted from blood. CDR3 residues: CAISEGLAGDGDTQYF. The CDR3 coding sequence is TGTGCCATCAGTGAGGGACTAGCGGGGGATGGAGATACGCAGTATTTT.